The rows below give T cell receptor beta chains drawn from one sample of a study of blood T cell repertoires in COVID-19. TCRdb's copy holds only in-frame clones and misses some; the assay was immunoSEQ multiplex PCR. The sample contains 100,000 to 150,000 clones, about 93% of which appear only once. The specimen was peripheral blood. These receptors originate from a man aged 45 to 65 with COVID-19, enrolled during active disease. The conserved cysteine and the conserved F or W are not part of the CDR3 here. Fields, in order: clone size, D gene, V gene, CDR3 length, CDR3 protein. D genes are given only for firm matches. Clone size is not always given. Where it is, it says once, few, many or a class for expanded clones.

-,TRBD1,TRBV19,13,ASSMSDRGTDTQY
-,-,TRBV5-6,11,ASSLQGGGGYT
-,TRBD2,TRBV5-1,13,ASSLVLAGLNEQF
-,-,TRBV5-5,13,ASSPQEGTLQPQH
-,-,TRBV5-1,13,ASSVGGSVKNIQY
-,TRBD2,TRBV5-4,16,ASSLGPGLAGGTDTQY
-,-,TRBV18,11,ASSPPGGTEAF
-,TRBD1,TRBV5-4,13,ASSIDGTGDEKLF
-,TRBD1,TRBV5-1,12,ASSGGTGNYEQY
-,-,TRBV5-6,12,ASSFSGTGNTIY
-,TRBD1,TRBV2,14,ASSRLGTGGAKTQY
-,-,TRBV5-4,12,ASSLQGPGEKLF
-,TRBD2,TRBV24-1,14,ATSDGGGLSYNEQF
once,TRBD1,TRBV7-9,13,ASSARGPTNEKLF
-,-,TRBV2,12,ASSEAKAGPKAF
few,TRBD1,TRBV19,13,ASSSHRGGNTEAF
-,TRBD2,TRBV29-1,11,SVFLRGKETQY
once,TRBD1,TRBV6-6,9,ASQGVTEAF
-,-,TRBV7-3,12,ASSGGTSTDTQY
-,TRBD1,TRBV7-2,13,ASRPPGQRTGELF
-,-,TRBV5-1,11,ASSLQGNYGYT
-,-,TRBV5-6,11,ASSLGQNYGYT
-,TRBD1,TRBV10-3,13,AISGGDRAYNEQF
-,-,TRBV6-2/TRBV6-3,13,ASSSEGLSYNEQF
medium-sized,-,TRBV5-1,12,ASSRDTANYGYT
-,TRBD1,TRBV7-3,12,ASSSPDRGNEQF
-,TRBD1,TRBV6-1,12,ASSEIDRGPGYT
-,-,TRBV19,10,ASNRQNYGYT
-,-,TRBV4-2,10,ASSPEGLEAF
few,TRBD2,TRBV7-2,17,ASSPLFSTSTRSYNEQF
-,TRBD1,TRBV19,13,ASTVGTGVNQPQH
-,-,TRBV7-8,12,ASSSTDGVQRQY
-,TRBD1,TRBV27,12,ASSPRQGADTQY
-,-,TRBV13,9,ASRANTEAF
-,-,TRBV9,12,ASSVAAGVDGYT
-,-,TRBV30,15,AWSLGGQSYSNQPQH
-,-,TRBV10-3,13,AISESSRLNTEAF
-,TRBD2,TRBV3-1/TRBV3-2,13,ASSQVASGKNIQY
-,-,TRBV28,12,ASSLTGSRQPQH
once,-,TRBV13,15,ASSLMLGGTGVNEQF
-,-,TRBV6-6,14,ASSYPTRRGSYEQY
-,-,TRBV28,11,ASRAGGDTEAF
-,-,TRBV7-9,13,ASSFPGTYQETQY
once,TRBD1,TRBV25-1,12,ASSDDRGANIQY
-,-,TRBV6-2/TRBV6-3,11,ASSLRENTEAF
once,TRBD1,TRBV7-9,13,ASSPAGTDRYEQY
once,TRBD1,TRBV5-1,13,ASSPDRSSYNEQF
-,TRBD2,TRBV7-9,17,ASSPQPGLASSSYNEQF
once,-,TRBV5-4,13,ASSLVGGGANVLT
-,TRBD1,TRBV30,12,AWSPGQGTEKLF